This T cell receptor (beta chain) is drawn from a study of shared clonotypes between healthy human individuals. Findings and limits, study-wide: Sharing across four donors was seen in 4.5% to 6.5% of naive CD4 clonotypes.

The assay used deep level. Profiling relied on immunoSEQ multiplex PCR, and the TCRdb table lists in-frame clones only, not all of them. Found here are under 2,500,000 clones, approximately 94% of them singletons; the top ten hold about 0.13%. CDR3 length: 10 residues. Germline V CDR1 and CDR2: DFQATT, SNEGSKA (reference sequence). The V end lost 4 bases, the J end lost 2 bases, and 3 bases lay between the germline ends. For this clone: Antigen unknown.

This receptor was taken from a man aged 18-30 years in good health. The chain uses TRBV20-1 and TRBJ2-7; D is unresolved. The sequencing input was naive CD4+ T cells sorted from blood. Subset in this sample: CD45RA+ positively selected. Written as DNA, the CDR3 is TGCAGTGCTAATCCCTACGAGCAGTACTTC. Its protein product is CSANPYEQYF.